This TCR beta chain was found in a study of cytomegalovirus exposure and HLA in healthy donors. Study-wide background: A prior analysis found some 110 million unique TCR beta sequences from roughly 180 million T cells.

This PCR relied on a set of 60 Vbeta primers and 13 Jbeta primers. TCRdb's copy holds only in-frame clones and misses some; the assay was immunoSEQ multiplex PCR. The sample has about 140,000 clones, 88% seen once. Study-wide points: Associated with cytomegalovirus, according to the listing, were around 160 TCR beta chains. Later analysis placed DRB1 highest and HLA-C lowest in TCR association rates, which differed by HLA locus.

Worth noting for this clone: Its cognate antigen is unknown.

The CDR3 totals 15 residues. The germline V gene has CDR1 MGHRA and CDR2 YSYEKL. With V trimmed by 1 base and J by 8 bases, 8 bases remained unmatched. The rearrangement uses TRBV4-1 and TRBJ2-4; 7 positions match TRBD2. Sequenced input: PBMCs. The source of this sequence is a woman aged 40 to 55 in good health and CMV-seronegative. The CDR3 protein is CASSQGWGGRDIQYF. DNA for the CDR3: TGCGCCAGCAGCCAAGGGTGGGGGGGAAGGGACATTCAGTACTTC.